Listed here is a single T cell receptor (beta chain). The data originate from a study of T cell responses to AZD1222 COVID-19 vaccine. The repertoire was sequenced with immunoSEQ multiplex PCR; TCRdb's copy has only in-frame clones and lacks some. The data show some 110,000 clones, 70% to 90% seen once. CDR3 length equals 14 residues. Germline-derived CDR1 and CDR2 are SQVTM and ANQGSEA. The ends lost 4 bases at V and 1 base at J; junction bases unmatched: 6. The chain combines TRBV29-1 with TRBJ1-2; 7 nucleotides line up with TRBD1. Sequenced material: peripheral blood, taken 28 days after the second AZD1222 dose. This sequence was found in an adult who received the AZD1222 COVID-19 vaccine. CDR3 DNA sequence: TGCAGCGTTGCCAGGGACAGTATTAACTATGGCTACACCTTC. Its translation is CSVARDSINYGYTF.